A selection of T cell receptor beta chains follows, all from one sample in a study of shared clonotypes between healthy human individuals. Data came from immunoSEQ multiplex PCR; TCRdb stores just in-frame clones and leaves some out. The top ten clones hold 0.1% to 0.15% of a sample with around 2.1 million clones, around 95% of them seen once. Sample: naive CD4+ T cells sorted from blood. The receptors come from a young man in good health. The CDR3 runs from the conserved cysteine through the conserved F or W. Expanded clones get a size class; other rows say once, few or many, or leave the size out.

v_gene,abundance,CDR3aa
TRBV9,-,CASSESVKTNEKLFF
TRBV19,-,CASSRHSGAAEQFF
TRBV2,-,CASSREGPYTGELFF
TRBV7-2,once,CASRWDRGTYEQYF
TRBV7-3,-,CASSYPGKKGAGEQFF
TRBV6-1,-,CASSEGVGSSTDTQYF
TRBV30,-,CAWSVFGTVSYEQYF
TRBV2,-,CASRDIGQPGQYF
TRBV2,-,CASSEASRNTEAFF
TRBV5-1,once,CASSFRAGGDQPQHF
TRBV11-2,-,CASSSLDGLSTDTQYF
TRBV2,-,CASSVHSGRGAGELFF
TRBV5-1,-,CASSSSGTEYTEAFF
TRBV5-1,once,CASSPSGDSSYNEQFF
TRBV18,-,CASSPAVLQGGTNTEAFF
TRBV2,-,CASSPVYGYTF
TRBV29-1,few,CSVGFNSDYYEQYF
TRBV5-1,-,CASSLQRIPTLRDNEQFF
TRBV5-1,-,CASLAGGWGPYNEQFF
TRBV7-9,-,CASSLMLGGLADYGYTF
TRBV11-2,-,CASSSRDRVTGELFF
TRBV15,-,CATSRVGGSPLHF
TRBV2,-,CATDEGGAGEQYF
TRBV6-1,-,CASSQYGYTF
TRBV2,-,CASNLRPGPLYNEQFF
TRBV5-6,-,CASSPTPTVYSGNTIYF
TRBV7-2,once,CASSPFSGGSYEQYF
TRBV15,-,CATSSLTVASTDTQYF
TRBV18,-,CASSPPGWGPNTEAFF
TRBV2,-,CASSGEASGGPETQYF
TRBV29-1,-,CSVEGTAGELFF
TRBV5-1,-,CASSRDRGTEAFF
TRBV5-1,-,CASRRAGVKETQYF
TRBV4-3,-,CASSQVSGIVGYGYTF
TRBV2,-,CASSDRVYTEAFF
TRBV6-6,-,CASSYRGDMNTEAFF
TRBV4-1,-,CASRLTGDSGYTF
TRBV5-1,-,CASSLIGTGINEKLFF
TRBV5-1,-,CASGFGTAGNTIYF
TRBV6-5,-,CASSYGPRDGQPQHF
TRBV30,-,CAWLVGGKKAETQYF
TRBV19,-,CASSIDRGNQPQHF
TRBV2,-,CASCRQNQETQYF
TRBV4-1,-,CASSHRLAGGDEQFF
TRBV18,once,CASSQGGNEQFF
TRBV6-1,-,CASSGQGTGNTIYF